This T cell receptor beta chain was recorded in a study of glioma-infiltrating T cells after dendritic cell vaccination. Overall study context: Autologous tumor lysate was loaded overnight onto monocyte-derived dendritic cells grown less than 8 days with IL-4 and GM-CSF.

Time point given: after dendritic cell vaccination, including at tumor progression/relapse. All glioblastoma patients lacked an isocitrate dehydrogenase mutation. Blood PBMC samples: pre-vaccination, two weeks post third vaccination, and at tumor progression. The primer mix had 60 V beta and 13 J beta primers. Method: immunoSEQ multiplex PCR; TCRdb's copy keeps in-frame clones and lacks some. Of around 60,000 clones in the sample, 85% were seen once. The CDR3 has 13 residues. Trimming took 3 bases from V and 8 from J, leaving 13 bases between them. The V gene's germline CDR1 is MNHEY and CDR2 SVGAGI. The chain recombines TRBV6-5 with TRBJ1-1; tentatively, D is TRBD1 (6 bases). The sample consisted of blood, taken after dendritic cell vaccination. This TCR came from a human donor with glioblastoma. The CDR3 region has the DNA TGTGCCAGCAGTTATAGGGCAGGGGCCGAAGCTTTCTTT. Its protein product is CASSYRAGAEAFF.